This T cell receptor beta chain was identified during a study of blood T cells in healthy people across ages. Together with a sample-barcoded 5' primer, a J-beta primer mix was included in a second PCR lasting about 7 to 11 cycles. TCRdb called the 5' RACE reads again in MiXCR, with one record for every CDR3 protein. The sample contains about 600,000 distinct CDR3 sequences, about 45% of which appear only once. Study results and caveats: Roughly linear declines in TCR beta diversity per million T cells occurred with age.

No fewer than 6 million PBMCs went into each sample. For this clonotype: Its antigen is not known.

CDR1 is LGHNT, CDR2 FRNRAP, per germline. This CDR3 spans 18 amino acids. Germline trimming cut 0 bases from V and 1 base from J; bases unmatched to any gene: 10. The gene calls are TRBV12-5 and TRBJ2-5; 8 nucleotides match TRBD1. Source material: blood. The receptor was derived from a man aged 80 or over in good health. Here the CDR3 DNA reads TGTGCTAGTGGTTTGGTACGAGGTCCGGGACAGGTCCAAGAGACCCAGTACTTC. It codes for CASGLVRGPGQVQETQYF.